Listed below are T cell receptor beta chains from one sample, sequenced in a study of blood T cell repertoires in COVID-19. TCRdb's table, derived via immunoSEQ multiplex PCR, lists solely in-frame clones and lacks some. The sample lists approximately 500,000 clones; 80% to 90% were seen once. Material: peripheral blood. Receptors were obtained from a man aged 18 to 29 with COVID-19, enrolled during active disease. Both conserved end residues are part of each CDR3. Fields, in order: clone size, D gene, J gene, V gene, CDR3 protein, CDR3 DNA. D genes are given only for firm matches. The size of a clone is reported for some rows only, either as once, few or many, or as a class for expanded clones.

clone size: NA; D gene: TRBD2; J gene: TRBJ2-3; V gene: TRBV11-2; CDR3 protein: CASSSRSSGTSTDTQYF; CDR3 DNA: TGTGCCAGCAGCTCCCGTTCTAGCGGGACTAGCACAGATACGCAGTATTTT
clone size: NA; D gene: NA; J gene: TRBJ1-1; V gene: TRBV7-9; CDR3 protein: CASSLEGGAWSTEAFF; CDR3 DNA: TGTGCCAGCAGCTTGGAAGGGGGGGCTTGGAGCACTGAAGCTTTCTTT
clone size: NA; D gene: TRBD1; J gene: TRBJ1-1; V gene: TRBV3-1/TRBV3-2; CDR3 protein: CASSYDRGTEAFF; CDR3 DNA: TGTGCCAGCAGCTACGACAGGGGGACTGAAGCTTTCTTT
clone size: NA; D gene: TRBD2; J gene: TRBJ2-1; V gene: TRBV7-3; CDR3 protein: CASRLSSTGTSGYNEQFF; CDR3 DNA: TGTGCCAGCAGGTTGAGTTCCACCGGGACTAGCGGCTACAATGAGCAGTTCTTC
clone size: once; D gene: NA; J gene: TRBJ2-2; V gene: TRBV2; CDR3 protein: CASSPDSTGELFF; CDR3 DNA: TGTGCCAGCAGTCCGGACAGCACCGGGGAGCTGTTTTTT
clone size: NA; D gene: NA; J gene: TRBJ1-1; V gene: TRBV29-1; CDR3 protein: CSVTENTEAFF; CDR3 DNA: TGCAGCGTAACAGAGAACACTGAAGCTTTCTTT
clone size: NA; D gene: NA; J gene: TRBJ2-7; V gene: TRBV19; CDR3 protein: CASSISAGRGEQYF; CDR3 DNA: TGTGCCAGTAGTATCTCGGCGGGACGGGGTGAGCAGTACTTC
clone size: NA; D gene: TRBD1; J gene: TRBJ1-2; V gene: TRBV5-1; CDR3 protein: CASSLEGTANYGYTF; CDR3 DNA: TGCGCCAGCAGCTTGGAGGGGACAGCGAACTATGGCTACACCTTC
clone size: NA; D gene: NA; J gene: TRBJ1-2; V gene: TRBV11-2; CDR3 protein: CASSPPDSRVYGYTF; CDR3 DNA: TGTGCCAGCAGCCCCCCCGACTCACGTGTCTATGGCTACACCTTC
clone size: NA; D gene: TRBD2; J gene: TRBJ2-2; V gene: TRBV19; CDR3 protein: CASSKDQRGLAVNTGELFF; CDR3 DNA: TGTGCCAGTAGCAAAGACCAAAGGGGACTAGCAGTGAACACCGGGGAGCTGTTTTTT
clone size: NA; D gene: NA; J gene: TRBJ1-1; V gene: TRBV19; CDR3 protein: CASSTSPNTEAFF; CDR3 DNA: TGTGCCAGTAGTACGTCCCCGAACACTGAAGCTTTCTTT
clone size: NA; D gene: TRBD2; J gene: TRBJ2-3; V gene: TRBV20-1; CDR3 protein: CSAGVRLASTDTQYF; CDR3 DNA: TGCAGTGCTGGTGTTCGACTAGCTAGCACAGATACGCAGTATTTT
clone size: NA; D gene: TRBD2; J gene: TRBJ2-1; V gene: TRBV9; CDR3 protein: CASSPQRLAGSYNEQFF; CDR3 DNA: TGTGCCAGCAGCCCCCAGAGACTAGCGGGGTCCTACAATGAGCAGTTCTTC
clone size: NA; D gene: TRBD1; J gene: TRBJ2-1; V gene: TRBV7-2; CDR3 protein: CASSLLLGAGGNEQFF; CDR3 DNA: TGTGCCAGCAGCTTATTACTAGGGGCAGGGGGCAATGAGCAGTTCTTC
clone size: once; D gene: NA; J gene: TRBJ2-3; V gene: TRBV7-2; CDR3 protein: CASSSASGDTQYF; CDR3 DNA: TGTGCCAGCAGTTCGGCGTCGGGAGATACGCAGTATTTT
clone size: NA; D gene: TRBD1; J gene: TRBJ2-1; V gene: TRBV18; CDR3 protein: CASSPPGRGPGSYNEQFF; CDR3 DNA: TGTGCCAGCTCACCACCCGGCAGGGGGCCAGGGTCCTACAATGAGCAGTTCTTC
clone size: NA; D gene: TRBD1; J gene: TRBJ1-3; V gene: TRBV6-5; CDR3 protein: CASSQGGQGGNTIYF; CDR3 DNA: TGTGCCAGCAGCCAAGGCGGACAGGGAGGAAACACCATATATTTT
clone size: NA; D gene: NA; J gene: TRBJ1-2; V gene: TRBV6-5; CDR3 protein: CASSYGLGRENYGYTF; CDR3 DNA: TGTGCCAGCAGTTACGGTTTAGGCAGGGAAAACTATGGCTACACCTTC
clone size: NA; D gene: NA; J gene: TRBJ1-6; V gene: TRBV6-5; CDR3 protein: CASTSAVFSPLHF; CDR3 DNA: TGTGCCAGCACCAGCGCAGTCTTTTCACCCCTCCACTTT
clone size: NA; D gene: TRBD2; J gene: TRBJ2-7; V gene: TRBV12-3/TRBV12-4; CDR3 protein: CASRGGTTYEQYF; CDR3 DNA: TGTGCCAGCAGGGGAGGGACCACCTACGAGCAGTACTTC
clone size: NA; D gene: TRBD1; J gene: TRBJ2-2; V gene: TRBV6-6; CDR3 protein: CASTGTGYPGELFF; CDR3 DNA: TGTGCCAGCACCGGGACAGGTTATCCCGGGGAGCTGTTTTTT
clone size: NA; D gene: TRBD1; J gene: TRBJ1-2; V gene: TRBV12-3/TRBV12-4; CDR3 protein: CASSTGQGNGYTF; CDR3 DNA: TGTGCCAGCAGCACGGGACAGGGGAATGGCTACACCTTC
clone size: NA; D gene: NA; J gene: TRBJ1-2; V gene: TRBV9; CDR3 protein: CASSVAAGAGYGYTF; CDR3 DNA: TGTGCCAGCAGCGTAGCTGCAGGGGCCGGCTATGGCTACACCTTC
clone size: NA; D gene: TRBD1; J gene: TRBJ1-2; V gene: TRBV10-3; CDR3 protein: CAISEAETGGGYTF; CDR3 DNA: TGTGCCATCAGTGAGGCAGAGACAGGGGGAGGCTACACCTTC
clone size: NA; D gene: NA; J gene: TRBJ1-5; V gene: TRBV6-6; CDR3 protein: CASSIDRTNQPQHF; CDR3 DNA: TGTGCCAGCAGTATCGACAGGACTAATCAGCCCCAGCATTTT
clone size: NA; D gene: TRBD1; J gene: TRBJ2-3; V gene: TRBV11-2; CDR3 protein: CASSLGPGGGADTQYF; CDR3 DNA: TGTGCCAGCAGCTTAGGACCAGGGGGCGGGGCAGATACGCAGTATTTT
clone size: NA; D gene: NA; J gene: TRBJ2-7; V gene: TRBV12-3/TRBV12-4; CDR3 protein: CASSFSTIYEQYF; CDR3 DNA: TGTGCCAGCAGTTTTTCGACTATCTACGAGCAGTACTTC
clone size: few; D gene: NA; J gene: TRBJ1-5; V gene: TRBV6-1; CDR3 protein: CASSEARGYSNQPQHF; CDR3 DNA: TGTGCCAGCAGTGAAGCGAGGGGGTATAGCAATCAGCCCCAGCATTTT
clone size: NA; D gene: TRBD1; J gene: TRBJ1-2; V gene: TRBV2; CDR3 protein: CASIPGSGGLYGYTF; CDR3 DNA: TGTGCCAGCATCCCCGGGTCAGGGGGTCTCTATGGCTACACCTTC
clone size: NA; D gene: NA; J gene: TRBJ2-7; V gene: TRBV7-9; CDR3 protein: CASSSNPYEQYF; CDR3 DNA: TGTGCCAGCAGCTCAAATCCCTACGAGCAGTACTTC
clone size: NA; D gene: NA; J gene: TRBJ1-4; V gene: TRBV9; CDR3 protein: CASSVAGQSNEKLFF; CDR3 DNA: TGTGCCAGCAGCGTAGCTGGACAGAGTAATGAAAAACTGTTTTTT
clone size: NA; D gene: NA; J gene: TRBJ2-5; V gene: TRBV5-1; CDR3 protein: CASSPGIQETQYF; CDR3 DNA: TGCGCCAGCAGCCCCGGGATCCAAGAGACCCAGTACTTC
clone size: NA; D gene: NA; J gene: TRBJ1-5; V gene: TRBV2; CDR3 protein: CASSSYGDQPQHF; CDR3 DNA: TGTGCCAGCAGTTCGTACGGGGATCAGCCCCAGCATTTT
clone size: once; D gene: NA; J gene: TRBJ1-2; V gene: TRBV25-1; CDR3 protein: CASSESVQVDNGYTF; CDR3 DNA: TGTGCCAGCAGTGAATCAGTCCAGGTAGACAATGGCTACACCTTC
clone size: NA; D gene: TRBD2; J gene: TRBJ2-1; V gene: TRBV5-4; CDR3 protein: CASSSGLAGGAGEQFF; CDR3 DNA: TGTGCCAGCAGCTCCGGACTAGCGGGAGGGGCGGGGGAGCAGTTCTTC
clone size: NA; D gene: NA; J gene: TRBJ2-4; V gene: TRBV7-9; CDR3 protein: CASSLESGGSGIQYF; CDR3 DNA: TGTGCCAGCAGCTTAGAGTCCGGGGGATCGGGCATTCAGTACTTC
clone size: NA; D gene: TRBD2; J gene: TRBJ2-3; V gene: TRBV10-3; CDR3 protein: CAIRAGTSRVDTQYF; CDR3 DNA: TGTGCCATCAGGGCCGGGACTAGCAGGGTAGATACGCAGTATTTT
clone size: NA; D gene: TRBD2; J gene: TRBJ2-5; V gene: TRBV5-4; CDR3 protein: CASSLIGSGAKETQYF; CDR3 DNA: TGTGCCAGCAGCTTGATTGGTAGCGGGGCCAAAGAGACCCAGTACTTC
clone size: NA; D gene: TRBD1; J gene: TRBJ2-7; V gene: TRBV19; CDR3 protein: CASSQPGQGRYEQYF; CDR3 DNA: TGTGCCAGTAGTCAGCCGGGACAGGGAAGGTACGAGCAGTACTTC
clone size: NA; D gene: NA; J gene: TRBJ2-1; V gene: TRBV7-9; CDR3 protein: CASRSTYREAYNEQFF; CDR3 DNA: TGTGCCAGCAGATCCACTTACAGGGAAGCCTACAATGAGCAGTTCTTC
clone size: NA; D gene: NA; J gene: TRBJ1-1; V gene: TRBV10-1; CDR3 protein: CASSYRGSEAFF; CDR3 DNA: TGCGCCAGCAGTTATAGGGGGAGTGAAGCTTTCTTT
clone size: once; D gene: NA; J gene: TRBJ1-1; V gene: TRBV3-1/TRBV3-2; CDR3 protein: CASSRGQTNTEAFF; CDR3 DNA: TGTGCCAGCAGCCGTGGACAGACGAACACTGAAGCTTTCTTT
clone size: NA; D gene: NA; J gene: TRBJ1-2; V gene: TRBV28; CDR3 protein: CASSFRLGGGYTF; CDR3 DNA: TGTGCCAGCAGTTTCCGGTTGGGAGGAGGCTACACCTTC